This record looks at one T cell receptor beta chain sequence and its context. The data were taken from a study of blood T cell repertoires in COVID-19. Study information: COVID-19 samples from acute and convalescent phases originated in the United States, Italy and Spain. T cells, B-cell-depleted T cells, or PBMCs supplied cDNA or gDNA.

The CDR3 extends over 15 amino acids. The germline V gene has CDR1 LNHDA and CDR2 SQIVND (reference sequence). J lost 5 bases, V lost 8 bases, and 12 bases had no gene match. As handled by the study authors: Nucleated cell counts were estimated from reference gene primer amplification. Method: immunoSEQ multiplex PCR; TCRdb's copy keeps in-frame clones and lacks some. The V and J calls and clone size are taken from that table; D and trimming were inferred from the DNA. This table has fewer than 200,000 clones, 81% appearing once. Seattle patients were enrolled during active infection and followed longitudinally.

The V and J genes are TRBV19 and TRBJ2-1; the match to TRBD1 covers 7 bases. The receptor comes from a woman in her thirties or forties with COVID-19, enrolled during active disease. The source material was peripheral blood. The CDR3 region is CASQDRDRANNEQFF. As DNA, the CDR3 is TGTGCCAGTCAAGATCGGGACAGAGCAAACAATGAGCAGTTCTTC.